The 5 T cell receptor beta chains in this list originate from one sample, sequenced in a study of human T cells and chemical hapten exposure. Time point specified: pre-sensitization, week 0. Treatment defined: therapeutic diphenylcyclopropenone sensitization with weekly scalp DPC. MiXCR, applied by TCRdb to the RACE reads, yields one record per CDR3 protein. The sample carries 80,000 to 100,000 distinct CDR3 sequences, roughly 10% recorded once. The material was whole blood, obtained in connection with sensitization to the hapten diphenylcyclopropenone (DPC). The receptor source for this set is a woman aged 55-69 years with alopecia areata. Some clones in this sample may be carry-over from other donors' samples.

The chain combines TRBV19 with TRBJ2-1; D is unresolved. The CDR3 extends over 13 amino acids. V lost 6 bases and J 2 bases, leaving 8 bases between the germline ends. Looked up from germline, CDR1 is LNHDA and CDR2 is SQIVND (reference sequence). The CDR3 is CASRSGPYNEQFF. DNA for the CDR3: TGTGCCAGTAGGTCAGGACCCTACAATGAGCAGTTCTTC.

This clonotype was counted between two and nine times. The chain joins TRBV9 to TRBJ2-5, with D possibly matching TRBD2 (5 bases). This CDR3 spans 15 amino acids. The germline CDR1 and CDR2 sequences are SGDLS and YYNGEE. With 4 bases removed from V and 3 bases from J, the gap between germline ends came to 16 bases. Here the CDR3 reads CASSFAPTTEETQYF. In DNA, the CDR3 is TGTGCCAGCAGCTTCGCACCGACTACAGAAGAGACCCAGTACTTC. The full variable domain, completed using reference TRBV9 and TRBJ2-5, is DSGVTQTPKHLITATGQRVTLRCSPRSGDLSVYWYQQSLDQGLQFLIQYYNGEERAKGNILERFSAQQFPDLHSELNLSSLELGDSALYFCASSFAPTTEETQYFGPGTRLLVL.

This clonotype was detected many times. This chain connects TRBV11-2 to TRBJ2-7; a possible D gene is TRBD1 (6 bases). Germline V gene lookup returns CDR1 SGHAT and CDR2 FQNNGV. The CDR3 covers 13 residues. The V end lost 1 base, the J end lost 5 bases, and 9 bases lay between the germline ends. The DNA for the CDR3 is TGTGCCAGCAGCTTAGCACAGGGAAACGAGCAGTACTTC. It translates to CASSLAQGNEQYF.

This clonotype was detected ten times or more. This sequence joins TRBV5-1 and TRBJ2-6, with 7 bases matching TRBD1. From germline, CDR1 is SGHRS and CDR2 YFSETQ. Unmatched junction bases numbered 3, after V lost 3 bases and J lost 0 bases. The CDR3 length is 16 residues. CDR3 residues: CASSWGQRSGANVLTF. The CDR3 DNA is TGCGCCAGCAGCTGGGGACAGCGCTCTGGGGCCAACGTCCTGACTTTC.

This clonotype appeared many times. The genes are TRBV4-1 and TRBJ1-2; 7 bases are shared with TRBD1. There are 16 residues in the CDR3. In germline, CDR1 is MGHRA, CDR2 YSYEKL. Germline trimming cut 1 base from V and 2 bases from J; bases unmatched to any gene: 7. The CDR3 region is CASSQGTGPSNYGYTF. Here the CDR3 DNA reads TGCGCCAGCAGCCAAGGGACAGGCCCCTCCAACTATGGCTACACCTTC.